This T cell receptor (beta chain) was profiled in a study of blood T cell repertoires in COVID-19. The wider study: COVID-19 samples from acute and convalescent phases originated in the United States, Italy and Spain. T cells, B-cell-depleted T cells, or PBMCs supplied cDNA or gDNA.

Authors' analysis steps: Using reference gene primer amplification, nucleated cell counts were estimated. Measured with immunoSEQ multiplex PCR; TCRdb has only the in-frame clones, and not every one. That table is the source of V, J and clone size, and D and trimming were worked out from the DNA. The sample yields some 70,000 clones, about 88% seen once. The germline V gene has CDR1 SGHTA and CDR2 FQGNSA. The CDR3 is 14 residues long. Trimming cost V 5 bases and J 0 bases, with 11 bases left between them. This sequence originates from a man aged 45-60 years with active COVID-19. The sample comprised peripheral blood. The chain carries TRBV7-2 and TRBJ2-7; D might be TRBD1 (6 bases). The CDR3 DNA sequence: TGTGCCAGCAGCGAGTGGGACACCTCCTACGAGCAGTACTTC. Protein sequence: CASSEWDTSYEQYF.